One and the same sample provided the 6 T cell receptor beta chains below, sequenced in a study of human T cells and chemical hapten exposure. The study extracted total RNA from unfractionated whole blood. TCRdb redid the calling of the 5' RACE reads with MiXCR, one entry per CDR3 protein. The sample shows more than 140,000 distinct CDR3 sequences, 4.1% of them seen only once. The receptors shown here come from a female donor in good health.

J is TRBJ2-2 and V is TRBV6-2 or TRBV6-3; D might be TRBD1 (6 bases). Germline V gene lookup returns CDR1 MNHEY and CDR2 SVGEGT. The CDR3 has 16 residues. Trimming stripped 6 bases from V and 5 bases from J, with 19 bases between. The CDR3 nucleotides read TGTGCCAGCAGCAAACTACAGGGAAGGAGGACCGGGGAGCTGTTTTTT. It is translated as CASSKLQGRRTGELFF.

This clonotype was observed many times. The chain has TRBV7-9 and TRBJ1-5; D perhaps matches TRBD1 (6 bases). CDR1 is SEHNR and CDR2 is FQNEAQ in the germline V gene (reference sequence). CDR3 length: 13 amino acids. V shed 7 bases and J shed 7 bases, with 14 bases lying between them. The CDR3 sequence is CASTLQGCQPQHF. The DNA for the CDR3 is TGTGCCAGCACCCTACAGGGATGCCAGCCCCAGCATTTT.

This clonotype was counted ten times or more. The V and J genes are TRBV7-9 and TRBJ2-3; 8 nucleotides line up with TRBD2. This CDR3 has 19 residues. The V gene's germline CDR1 is SEHNR and CDR2 FQNEAQ (reference sequence). Trimming at V came to 1 base and at J to 2 bases, leaving 14 bases not matched to a gene. The CDR3 sequence: CASSLDLSWRGDPTDTQYF. CDR3 DNA sequence: TGTGCCAGCAGCTTAGATCTGAGCTGGCGGGGGGATCCCACAGATACGCAGTATTTT.

There are many counts of this clonotype. The chain links TRBV5-1 to TRBJ1-1; unclear D gene. This CDR3 has 15 residues. V was trimmed by 4 bases and J by 3 bases, leaving 16 bases between them. From germline, CDR1 is SGHRS and CDR2 YFSETQ. CDR3 nucleotides: TGCGCCAGCAGCATATTCAACTCGGGCGACACTGAAGCTTTCTTT. It encodes CASSIFNSGDTEAFF.

At least ten counts were recorded for this clonotype. This rearrangement joins TRBV7-9 to TRBJ1-2, with D hard to call. The CDR3 runs to 16 residues. V was cut by 4 bases and J by 3 bases, with 18 bases left in between. The germline gives CDR1 SEHNR, CDR2 FQNEAQ (reference sequence). The CDR3 protein is CASSSPGDSEHYGYTF. The CDR3 DNA is TGTGCCAGCAGCTCCCCTGGGGATTCCGAGCACTATGGCTACACCTTC.

This clonotype showed up many times. This chain uses TRBV12-3 or TRBV12-4 with TRBJ2-1, with D perhaps being TRBD1 or TRBD2 (5 bases each). V lost 2 bases to trimming and J lost 13 bases, with 15 bases between them. This CDR3 is built from 13 residues. The CDR3 spells CASSLRDRRNQFF. The CDR3 region has the DNA TGTGCCAGCAGTTTACGGGACCGCCGCAATCAGTTCTTC.